A single sample is the source of the 31 T cell receptor beta chains below, sequenced in a study of OX40 agonist ivuxolimab in advanced cancers. Some clones are missing from TCRdb's copy, which holds only in-frame ones; the method was immunoSEQ multiplex PCR. The table shows roughly 75,000 clones, with more than 70% occurring only once. Source: CD4+ or CD8+ T cells sorted from blood, taken in a trial of the OX40 agonist ivuxolimab. These receptors came from an adult with an advanced solid tumor such as melanoma, head and neck, liver or kidney cancer.

In this sample, this clone turned up once. This chain uses TRBV13 with TRBJ1-1, with D possibly being TRBD1 (6 bases). The length of the CDR3 is 14 residues. The V gene's germline CDR1 is PRHDT and CDR2 FYEKMQ (reference sequence). Trimming shortened V by 5 bases and J by 0 bases, and 10 bases separated the two germline ends. The CDR3 spells CASSTGGLNTEAFF. DNA of the CDR3: TGTGCCAGCAGCACCGGGGGGCTGAACACTGAAGCTTTCTTT.

The V call is TRBV5-6, the J call TRBJ2-5, with D perhaps TRBD1 (6 bases). The J call is doubtful: the DNA matches TRBJ2-7 better. The CDR3 has 13 amino acids. Germline V gives CDR1 SGHDT, CDR2 YYEEEE. The CDR3 region has the DNA TGTGCCAGCAGCCGAGGACAGTCCTACGAGCAGTACTTC. Amino acids: CASSRGQSYEQYF.

This rearrangement joins TRBV7-9 to TRBJ1-1, with a tentative D call TRBD1 (6 bases). V was trimmed by 5 bases and J by 8 bases, leaving 9 bases between them. From germline, CDR1 is SEHNR and CDR2 FQNEAQ (reference sequence). The CDR3 is made up of 11 amino acids. The CDR3 DNA sequence: TGTGCCAGCAGCCCTGGGACAGAAGCTTTCTTT. Translation: CASSPGTEAFF.

The chain has TRBV6-1 and TRBJ2-1; 12 bases map to TRBD2. This CDR3 contains 15 residues. V gave up 6 bases and J gave up 2 bases; unmatched junction bases: 2. CDR1 is MNHNS and CDR2 is SASEGT in the germline V gene. The CDR3 DNA is TGTGCCAGCAGGAGACTAGCGGGGGCCTACAATGAGCAGTTCTTC. Its translation is CASRRLAGAYNEQFF.

The rearrangement links TRBV11-2 to TRBJ2-7; 8 positions match TRBD2. The ends lost 5 bases at V and 7 bases at J; junction bases unmatched: 10. Germline V gene data show CDR1 as SGHAT and CDR2 as FQNNGV. This CDR3 has 14 residues. The CDR3 loop reads CASSRRAGGREQYF. Here the CDR3 DNA reads TGTGCCAGCAGCCGACGGGCGGGAGGACGTGAGCAGTACTTC.

The J gene is TRBJ1-5, the V gene TRBV6-6; a possible D gene is TRBD1 (5 bases). CDR1 is MNHNY, CDR2 SVGAGI, per germline (reference sequence). The CDR3 spans 15 residues. Between the trimmed V and J ends, which lost 2 bases and 4 bases, there was a span of 12 bases. CDR3 sequence: CASSYGPPGNQPQHF. The CDR3 DNA reads as TGTGCCAGCAGTTACGGTCCGCCAGGGAATCAGCCCCAGCATTTT.

Only one count was recorded for this clone. The chain uses TRBV15 and TRBJ1-1; 9 bases fit TRBD1. Germline V gene sequence: CDR1 LNHNV, CDR2 YYDKDF (reference sequence). V trimming: 7 bases; J trimming: 2 bases; junction bases outside the gene matches: 5. This CDR3 comprises 14 residues. The CDR3, as DNA: TGTGCCACCACCTTGGACAGGGGTAACACTGAAGCTTTCTTT. It specifies CATTLDRGNTEAFF.

V usage is TRBV10-2 and J usage is TRBJ1-1; D is ambiguous. The germline gives CDR1 WSHSY, CDR2 SAAADI. V lost 6 bases to trimming and J lost 3 bases, with 5 bases between them. CDR3 length: 11 amino acids. The CDR3, as DNA: TGCGCCAGCAGGAAGGACACTGAAGCTTTCTTT. Its protein is CASRKDTEAFF.

The V and J genes are TRBV6-1 and TRBJ2-5; TRBD2 agrees at 8 bases. Per the germline V gene, CDR1 is MNHNS and CDR2 is SASEGT. The CDR3 totals 15 residues. J was trimmed by 7 bases and V by 5 bases; bases with no gene match: 12. The CDR3 region has the DNA TGTGCCAGCAGTTCCGGGACTAGAAGAGTGGTGACCCAGTACTTC. Its protein product is CASSSGTRRVVTQYF.

This chain joins TRBV6-6 and TRBJ1-3; 7 bases agree with TRBD1. V dropped 6 bases and J dropped 0; count of bases not matched to a gene: 5. The CDR3 totals 15 residues. In germline, CDR1 is MNHNY, CDR2 SVGAGI (reference sequence). CDR3 sequence (DNA): TGTGCCAGCAGCTTACAGGGGTCCTCTGGAAACACCATATATTTT. Protein sequence: CASSLQGSSGNTIYF.

The V call is TRBV7-9, the J call TRBJ2-1, with 8 nucleotides matching TRBD2. CDR1 is SEHNR, CDR2 FQNEAQ, per germline (reference sequence). The CDR3 is made up of 15 amino acids. J gave up 7 bases and V 5 bases, and 10 bases lay outside the gene matches. In nucleotides, the CDR3 is TGTGCCAGCAGCCCCAGGGACGGGAGGGTGAATGAGCAGTTCTTC. This encodes CASSPRDGRVNEQFF.

The V gene is TRBV7-2, the J gene TRBJ2-7; 7 bases are shared with TRBD2. The V gene end was trimmed by 4 bases and the J gene end by 0 bases; junction bases not matched to a gene: 3. This CDR3 is 14 amino acids long. Germline assignment: CDR1 SGHTA and CDR2 FQGNSA. The CDR3 coding sequence is TGTGCCAGCAGCTCAAGCGGGATCTCCTACGAGCAGTACTTC. This codes for CASSSSGISYEQYF.

The chain couples TRBV29-1 to TRBJ2-5; D is possibly TRBD2 (6 bases). The CDR3 spans 12 residues. The V gene's germline CDR1 is SQVTM and CDR2 ANQGSEA. V lost 5 bases, J lost 5 bases, and 12 bases lay in between. CDR3 protein: CSVSRGSETQYF. The CDR3 nucleotides are TGCAGCGTTTCTCGGGGGTCGGAGACCCAGTACTTC.

The rearrangement links TRBV6-1 to TRBJ1-5; a weak D match, TRBD1 (5 bases). V lost 4 bases, J lost 5 bases, and 18 bases lay in between. This CDR3 spans 16 amino acids. CDR1 MNHNS and CDR2 SASEGT come from the germline V gene. Here the CDR3 DNA reads TGTGCCAGCAGTGTACCGTCGGCAGGGCGCCATCAGCCCCAGCATTTT. Protein: CASSVPSAGRHQPQHF.

The chain uses TRBV4-2 and TRBJ2-1; 9 positions agree with TRBD2. Trimming cost V 4 bases and J 2 bases; bases outside gene matches: 6. CDR3 length equals 16 residues. Germline CDR1 and CDR2: LGHNA and YNFKEQ. The CDR3 sequence: CASSREAGGAYNEQFF. The CDR3 nucleotides are TGTGCCAGCAGCCGGGAAGCGGGAGGAGCCTACAATGAGCAGTTCTTC.

The chain links TRBV6-5 to TRBJ1-1; D ambiguous. The germline V gene has CDR1 MNHEY and CDR2 SVGAGI. This CDR3 is 13 amino acids long. Between the trimmed V and J ends, which lost 10 bases and 1 base, there was a span of 13 bases. CDR3 protein: CAIKERGNTEAFF. The CDR3 DNA reads TGTGCCATCAAGGAGCGGGGGAACACTGAAGCTTTCTTT.

The chain recombines TRBV2 with TRBJ2-3; D not resolved. V was trimmed by 4 bases and J by 4 bases, leaving 6 bases between them. Germline V gene lookup returns CDR1 SNHLY and CDR2 FYNNEI. This CDR3 comprises 12 residues. CDR3 in amino acids: CASSGIADTQYF. The CDR3 nucleotides read TGTGCCAGCAGTGGGATAGCAGATACGCAGTATTTT.

This clone occurred a few times. The chain couples TRBV13 to TRBJ2-3; 8 bases map to TRBD1. Germline CDR1 is PRHDT and CDR2 is FYEKMQ (reference sequence). The J segment lost 4 bases and the V segment lost 6 bases, leaving 9 bases of the junction unmatched. This CDR3 contains 15 residues. The CDR3 bases are TGTGCCAGCAGGTCAGGGGCAGGGGGCCCAGATACGCAGTATTTT. Its translation: CASRSGAGGPDTQYF.

The V call is TRBV27, the J call TRBJ1-5; the D gene is possibly TRBD1 (6 bases). CDR1 is MNHEY, CDR2 SMNVEV, per germline (reference sequence). The germline V and J ends were trimmed by 7 bases and 4 bases, with 11 bases remaining between them. The CDR3 has 13 amino acids. CDR3 DNA: TGTGCCAGCACCGGAAGGGGGAATCAGCCCCAGCATTTT. This translates into CASTGRGNQPQHF.

The chain uses TRBV4-1 and TRBJ2-7; 7 nucleotides agree with TRBD1. The germline V gene encodes CDR1 MGHRA and CDR2 YSYEKL. The CDR3 spans 13 residues. The trim removed 5 bases at V and 9 bases at J, leaving 10 bases unmatched. The DNA for the CDR3 is TGCGCCAGCAGCTACACAGGGGCAGAGAGGCAGTACTTC. Its protein is CASSYTGAERQYF.

The chain combines TRBV10-2 with TRBJ2-3; possibly TRBD2 for D (5 bases). Trimming pared 6 bases from V and 2 bases from J, leaving 12 bases between. CDR1 and CDR2 from the germline V gene are WSHSY and SAAADI. This CDR3 contains 14 residues. The CDR3 region is CASSRTSLTDTQYF. The CDR3 DNA reads as TGCGCCAGCAGCCGGACTTCTCTCACAGATACGCAGTATTTT.

The chain carries TRBV27 and TRBJ1-2; 9 bases agree with TRBD1. Germline trimming cut 3 bases from V and 6 bases from J; bases unmatched to any gene: 2. The CDR3 is made up of 13 amino acids. Germline values: CDR1 MNHEY, CDR2 SMNVEV (reference sequence). The CDR3: CASSLTGGNGYTF. CDR3 sequence (DNA): TGTGCCAGCAGTTTGACAGGGGGAAATGGCTACACCTTC.

The rearrangement joins TRBV6-5 to TRBJ2-1, with D perhaps given as TRBD1 or TRBD2 (5 bases each). Trimming left V 6 bases short and J 6 bases short, with 15 bases between. In germline, CDR1 is MNHEY, CDR2 SVGAGI. This CDR3 is 14 amino acids long. The CDR3 region is CASSQDGTSNEQFF. CDR3 coding DNA: TGTGCCAGCAGCCAGGACGGGACCTCCAATGAGCAGTTCTTC.

In this sample, this clone turned up once. The V gene is TRBV15, the J gene TRBJ1-1; D is unclear. CDR1 LNHNV and CDR2 YYDKDF come from the germline V gene (reference sequence). The CDR3 spans 14 residues. The ends were cut back, 1 base at V and 4 bases at J, with 10 bases in the middle. CDR3 nucleotide sequence: TGTGCCACCAGCAGAGTTTATCAGTCCACTGAAGCTTTCTTT. It specifies CATSRVYQSTEAFF.

The chain has TRBV2 and TRBJ2-7; 8 bases line up with TRBD1. CDR3 length: 12 residues. The germline gives CDR1 SNHLY, CDR2 FYNNEI. Germline trimming cut 3 bases from V and 9 bases from J; bases unmatched to any gene: 4. The DNA of the CDR3 is TGTGCCAGCAGTGATCCAGGACAGGGGCAGTACTTC. Protein sequence: CASSDPGQGQYF.

This clone was counted between two and nine times. This rearrangement joins TRBV7-2 to TRBJ2-5; tentative D call: TRBD2 (6 bases). Germline V gene sequence: CDR1 SGHTA, CDR2 FQGNSA. Trimming left V 0 bases short and J 2 bases short, with 10 bases between. This CDR3 region has 15 residues. In DNA, the CDR3 is TGTGCCAGCAGCTTAGCGGGTGGGAGGCAAGAGACCCAGTACTTC. Amino acid sequence: CASSLAGGRQETQYF.

This clone has only a few counts. V and J are TRBV7-2 and TRBJ2-6, with D unresolved. The germline V gene encodes CDR1 SGHTA and CDR2 FQGNSA. The CDR3 sequence is 13 residues long. Trimming took 3 bases from V and 3 from J, leaving 3 bases between them. CDR3 residues: CASSFFGANVLTF. The CDR3, as DNA: TGTGCCAGCAGCTTTTTTGGGGCCAACGTCCTGACTTTC. Looking up the rest from reference TRBV7-2 and TRBJ2-6 gives the full variable domain: GAGVSQSPSNKVTEKGKDVELRCDPISGHTALYWYRQSLGQGLEFLIYFQGNSAPDKSGLPSDRFSAERTGGSVSTLTIQRTQQEDSAVYLCASSFFGANVLTFGAGSRLTVL.

The chain uses TRBV5-1 and TRBJ1-1; unclear D gene. Trimming removed 1 base at V and 6 bases at J, with 13 bases between. CDR3 length equals 14 residues. CDR1 is SGHRS and CDR2 is YFSETQ in the germline V gene. In DNA, the CDR3 is TGCGCCAGCAGCTTGATATCCCTCAACCCTGAAGCTTTCTTT. Amino acids: CASSLISLNPEAFF.

By share of the sample, this clone is medium-sized. The chain uses TRBV2 and TRBJ1-6, with D possibly TRBD1 on 5 matching bases. The CDR3 is 15 amino acids. Germline-derived CDR1 and CDR2 are SNHLY and FYNNEI. V was trimmed by 5 bases and J by 9 bases, leaving 17 bases between them. The CDR3 region is CASSPGRGLFSPLHF. The CDR3 DNA is TGTGCCAGCAGTCCGGGACGGGGTTTATTTTCACCCCTCCACTTT. Complete variable domain (other parts from reference TRBV2 and TRBJ1-6): EPEVTQTPSHQVTQMGQEVILRCVPISNHLYFYWYRQILGQKVEFLVSFYNNEISEKSEIFDDQFSVERPDGSNFTLKIRSTKLEDSAMYFCASSPGRGLFSPLHFGNGTRLTVT.

V is TRBV19 and J is TRBJ1-2; weak D call: TRBD1 (5 bases). V was trimmed by 7 bases and J by 1 base, leaving 13 bases between them. The germline CDR1 and CDR2 sequences are LNHDA and SQIVND (reference sequence). The CDR3 length is 14 residues. The CDR3 DNA is TGTGCCAGTACCACCATCAGGGATAACTATGGCTACACCTTC. Protein sequence: CASTTIRDNYGYTF. Together with reference TRBV19 and TRBJ1-2, the CDR3 gives the full variable domain: DGGITQSPKYLFRKEGQNVTLSCEQNLNHDAMYWYRQDPGQGLRLIYYSQIVNDFQKGDIAEGYSVSREKKESFPLTVTSAQKNPTAFYLCASTTIRDNYGYTFGSGTRLTVV.

This sequence joins TRBV6-5 and TRBJ1-2; no reliable D call. CDR3 length: 16 residues. Germline V CDR1 and CDR2: MNHEY, SVGAGI. Trimming took off 2 bases at V and 4 bases at J, with 17 bases between the two ends. This chain's CDR3 is CASSYDPPGRGYGYTF. DNA for the CDR3: TGTGCCAGCAGTTACGACCCACCCGGCAGAGGCTATGGCTACACCTTC.